This TCR beta chain was sequenced for a study of shared T cell receptors in the human thymus. Produced via immunoSEQ multiplex PCR; TCRdb's table is partial and in-frame only. The sample holds about 380,000 clones, 95% seen once. The CDR3 is made up of 13 amino acids. Germline CDR1 and CDR2: MDHEN and SYDVKM. V dropped 8 bases and J dropped 5; count of bases not matched to a gene: 7. This receptor was identified in a human donor. The genes are TRBV28 and TRBJ2-7; TRBD1 matches 9 bases. The sequenced sample was thymocytes. Here the CDR3 DNA reads TGTGCCAGCGATCAGACAGGGGGGAACGAGCAGTACTTC. Protein product: CASDQTGGNEQYF.